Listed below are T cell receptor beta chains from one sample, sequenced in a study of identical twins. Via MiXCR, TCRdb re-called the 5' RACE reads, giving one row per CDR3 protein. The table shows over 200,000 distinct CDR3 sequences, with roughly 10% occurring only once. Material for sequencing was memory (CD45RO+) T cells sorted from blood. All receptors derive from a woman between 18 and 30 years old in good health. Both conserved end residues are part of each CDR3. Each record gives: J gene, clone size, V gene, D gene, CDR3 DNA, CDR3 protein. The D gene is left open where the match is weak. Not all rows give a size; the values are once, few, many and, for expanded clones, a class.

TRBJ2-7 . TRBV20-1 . TGCAGTGCTCGTGACACAGCTTCCCACGGCTACGAGCAGTACTTC CSARDTASHGYEQYF
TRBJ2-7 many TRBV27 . TGTGCCAGCAGTTTATCAGTCGAACGGCTCTACGAGCAGTACTTC CASSLSVERLYEQYF
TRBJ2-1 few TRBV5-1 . TGCGCCAGCAGCTTGCTTGAGGTGACTATCAAGCAGTTCTTC CASSLLEVTIKQFF
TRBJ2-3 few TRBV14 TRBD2 TGTGCCAGCAGCCTCTCCCGGGGGGAGGTCGCAGATACGCAGTATTTT CASSLSRGEVADTQYF
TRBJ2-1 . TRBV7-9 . TGTGCCAGCAGCTCCCCACCCCAATACAATGAGCAGTTCTTC CASSSPPQYNEQFF
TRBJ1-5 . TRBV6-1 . TGTGCCAGCAGTGACGAGGGTCCCAGCAATCAGCCCCAGCATTTT CASSDEGPSNQPQHF
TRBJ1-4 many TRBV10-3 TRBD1 TGTGCCATCAGACCAGACAGGGCTGAAAAACTGTTTTTT CAIRPDRAEKLFF
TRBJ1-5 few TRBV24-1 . TGTGCCACCAGTGACCATACTCGGGACTCGCCCCAGCATTTT CATSDHTRDSPQHF
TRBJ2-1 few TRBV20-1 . TGCAGTGCTAGAGGCCCGCTGAGAAATGAGCAGTTCTTC CSARGPLRNEQFF
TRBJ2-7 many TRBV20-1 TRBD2 TGCAGTGCTGCACTTCTGGGGGGAGGGTTAAGCTCCTACGAGCAGTACTTC CSAALLGGGLSSYEQYF
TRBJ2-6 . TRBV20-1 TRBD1 TGCAGTGCTAGGGACAGGGCTTCAGGGGCCAACGTCCTGACTTTC CSARDRASGANVLTF
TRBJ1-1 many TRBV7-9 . TGTGCCAGCAGTCGCAAGGATGGGAGCACTGAAGCTTTCTTT CASSRKDGSTEAFF
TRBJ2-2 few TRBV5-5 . TGTGCCAGCAGCTTGGAATGGGAATTGGGTTCCGGGGAGCTGTTTTTT CASSLEWELGSGELFF
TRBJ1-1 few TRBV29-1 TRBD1 TGCAGCGGGGGGGATCCAGGGGGCCCCACTGAAGCTTTCTTT CSGGDPGGPTEAFF
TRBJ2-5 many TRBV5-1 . TGCGCCAGCAGCTTGGTCGCGACACAAGAGACCCAGTACTTC CASSLVATQETQYF
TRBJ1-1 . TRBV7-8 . TGTGCCAGCAGCTTACAGGTCGGGGGCACTGAAGCTTTCTTT CASSLQVGGTEAFF
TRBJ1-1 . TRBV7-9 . TGTGCCAGCAGCTTTGGGACAAACAGGATGGCTTTCTTT CASSFGTNRMAFF
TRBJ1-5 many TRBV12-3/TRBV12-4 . TGTGCCAGCAGTCTCAGGGATAGCAATCAGCCCCAGCATTTT CASSLRDSNQPQHF
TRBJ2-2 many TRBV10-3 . TGTGCCATCAGTGCCAGACAGGGGGAGCTGTTTTTT CAISARQGELFF